Each of the 12 T cell receptor beta chains below was sequenced from the same sample in a study of T cell repertoires in cytomegalovirus infection. These receptors have no known antigen. From the reads, TCRdb called clonotypes with MiXCR, one entry per CDR3 protein. The table includes roughly 860,000 distinct CDR3 sequences, about 30% detected once. Sequencing used cultured CD8+ T cells from PBMCs, obtained from culture after CMV antigen stimulation. Receptors originate from a human donor in good health (CMV status not recorded). Some clones in this sample may be carry-over from other donors' samples.

The chain couples TRBV5-1 to TRBJ1-5, with a weak D call TRBD1 (5 bases). CDR1 is SGHRS and CDR2 is YFSETQ in the germline V gene. This CDR3 has 18 amino acids. V was trimmed by 7 bases and J by 0 bases, leaving 23 bases between them. In DNA, the CDR3 is TGCGCCAGCGCCATTGGGGGGGGGAGAGAATATAGCAATCAGCCCCAGCATTTT. Translated: CASAIGGGREYSNQPQHF.

This chain joins TRBV28 and TRBJ1-2, with D unresolved. This CDR3 contains 13 residues. Trimming removed 8 bases from V and 4 bases from J, with 14 bases in between. The germline V gene has CDR1 MDHEN and CDR2 SYDVKM. The CDR3 loop is CASGQEPFYGYTF. In DNA form, the CDR3 reads TGTGCCAGCGGGCAGGAACCTTTCTATGGCTACACCTTC.

This clonotype was counted ten times or more. The chain carries TRBV6-1 and TRBJ1-6; D gene unclear. The ends were cut back, 7 bases at V and 5 bases at J, with 18 bases in the middle. The CDR3 is made up of 16 amino acids. The germline gives CDR1 MNHNS, CDR2 SASEGT. The DNA for the CDR3 is TGTGCCAGCATCGTCGTATACGGGCAGAATAATTCACCCCTCCACTTT. Encoded protein: CASIVVYGQNNSPLHF.

The genes are TRBV12-3 or TRBV12-4 and TRBJ2-3; no clear D. The V gene lost 2 bases and the J gene lost 0 bases, with 18 bases spanning the gap. This CDR3 has 18 residues. The CDR3 DNA is TGTGCCAGCAGTTTAACATTTTGGGGATCCTCTAGCACAGATACGCAGTATTTT. Residues: CASSLTFWGSSSTDTQYF.

The rearrangement joins TRBV12-5 to TRBJ2-1; 7 bases fit TRBD2. The CDR3 loop spans 16 amino acids. V was clipped by 6 bases and J by 0 bases; unmatched bases: 8. Germline CDR1 reads LGHNT; CDR2 reads FRNRAP. The CDR3 DNA is TGTGCTAGTGGGGGGGAGGGCCTTATCTCCTACAATGAGCAGTTCTTC. Its protein product is CASGGEGLISYNEQFF.

The J gene is TRBJ1-4, the V gene TRBV25-1; possibly TRBD1 for D (5 bases). CDR1 MGHDK and CDR2 SYGVNS come from the germline V gene. V was clipped by 6 bases and J by 0 bases, with 11 bases between them. CDR3 length: 15 residues. The CDR3 region has the DNA TGTGCCAGCAGCAGGGATCCTGCAACTAATGAAAAACTGTTTTTT. It codes for CASSRDPATNEKLFF. The complete variable domain, with remaining parts taken from reference TRBV25-1 and TRBJ1-4, reads EADIYQTPRYLVIGTGKKITLECSQTMGHDKMYWYQQDPGMELHLIHYSYGVNSTEKGDLSSESTVSRIRTEHFPLTLESARPSHTSQYLCASSRDPATNEKLFFGSGTQLSVL.

This clonotype was counted many times. The DNA for the CDR3 is TGTGCCAGCAGCCACAGAACAGATACGCAGTATTTT. Translation gives CASSHRTDTQYF. This chain connects TRBV7-2 to TRBJ2-3, with D unresolved. V was cut by 5 bases and J by 3 bases, with 6 bases left in between. The CDR3 covers 12 residues. From germline, CDR1 is SGHTA and CDR2 FQGNSA.

This chain connects TRBV14 to TRBJ2-6; D may correspond to TRBD1 or TRBD2 (5 bases each). Germline values: CDR1 SGHDN, CDR2 FVKESK. The V gene lost 4 bases and the J gene lost 2 bases, with 12 bases spanning the gap. The CDR3 is made up of 16 amino acids. The DNA of the CDR3 is TGTGCCAGCAGCCGGGACCGTCCCACTGGGGCCAACGTCCTGACTTTC. Translation gives CASSRDRPTGANVLTF.

This clonotype was detected a few times. The chain joins TRBV7-9 to TRBJ1-1; TRBD1 matches 8 bases. This CDR3 spans 15 amino acids. V lost 1 base to trimming and J lost 6 bases; unmatched junction nucleotides: 7. Looked up from germline, CDR1 is SEHNR and CDR2 is FQNEAQ (reference sequence). CDR3 protein: CASSLVGQGVAEAFF. CDR3 nucleotides: TGTGCCAGCAGCTTAGTCGGACAGGGAGTTGCTGAAGCTTTCTTT.

This clonotype was counted ten times or more. This sequence joins TRBV7-2 and TRBJ2-5; D possibly corresponds to TRBD1 (5 bases). The V gene's germline CDR1 is SGHTA and CDR2 FQGNSA. This CDR3 has 14 amino acids. V dropped 1 base and J dropped 2 bases, with 8 bases sitting between them. The CDR3 reads CASSLVGAQETQYF. In DNA, the CDR3 is TGTGCCAGCAGCTTAGTAGGGGCTCAAGAGACCCAGTACTTC.

At least ten counts were recorded for this clonotype. The chain uses TRBV7-2 and TRBJ2-5; no firm D call. Trimming pared 2 bases from V and 2 bases from J, leaving 9 bases between. The germline gives CDR1 SGHTA, CDR2 FQGNSA. This CDR3 has 14 residues. This CDR3 is CASSLLLGQETQYF. As DNA, the CDR3 is TGTGCCAGCAGCTTACTTTTGGGACAAGAGACCCAGTACTTC.

The V call is TRBV20-1, the J call TRBJ1-2; tentatively, D is TRBD1 (6 bases). V was trimmed by 2 bases and J by 7 bases, leaving 23 bases between them. The germline V gene encodes CDR1 DFQATT and CDR2 SNEGSKA (reference sequence). The CDR3 covers 16 residues. The CDR3 DNA follows: TGCAGTGCTAGACTCAGGGGAGACCCCCAATTCACTGGCTACACCTTC. Translating gives CSARLRGDPQFTGYTF.